These 14 T cell receptor beta chains share one sample of origin, sequenced in a study of technical replicates of blood from a few donors. Method: immunoSEQ multiplex PCR; TCRdb's copy keeps in-frame clones and lacks some. The table shows just over 60,000 clones, with roughly 86% occurring only once. Sequenced input: PBMCs. The receptor source for this set is a human donor in good health. Some clones in this sample may be carry-over from other donors' samples.

The chain has TRBV5-4 and TRBJ2-7, with a weak D call TRBD1 (5 bases). The CDR3 is 15 amino acids. Per the germline V gene, CDR1 is SGHNT and CDR2 is YYREEE (reference sequence). Trimming removed 0 bases from V and 3 bases from J, with 13 bases in between. The CDR3 DNA is TGTGCCAGCAGCTTGGAGGGGCAGGGCTACTACGAGCAGTACTTC. Translating it yields CASSLEGQGYYEQYF.

The V and J genes are TRBV4-3 and TRBJ1-2, with 8 bases lining up with TRBD1. The V gene's germline CDR1 is LGHNA and CDR2 YSLEER. V gave up 1 base and J gave up 8 bases; unmatched junction bases: 9. This CDR3 spans 15 amino acids. The CDR3 protein is CASSQATTGEGGYTF. The CDR3 DNA reads TGCGCCAGCAGCCAAGCAACGACAGGGGAAGGGGGCTACACCTTC.

V and J are TRBV2 and TRBJ1-2, with 7 positions matching TRBD1. Germline-derived CDR1 and CDR2 are SNHLY and FYNNEI. The length of the CDR3 is 15 residues. V dropped 3 bases and J dropped 4; count of bases not matched to a gene: 8. The CDR3 loop is CASSDRRDSPYGYTF. The CDR3 nucleotides read TGTGCCAGCAGTGATAGGAGGGACAGCCCCTATGGCTACACCTTC. The full variable domain, in which reference TRBV2 and TRBJ1-2 provide the parts outside the CDR3, is EPEVTQTPSHQVTQMGQEVILRCVPISNHLYFYWYRQILGQKVEFLVSFYNNEISEKSEIFDDQFSVERPDGSNFTLKIRSTKLEDSAMYFCASSDRRDSPYGYTFGSGTRLTVV.

This chain joins TRBV4-2 and TRBJ1-4; maybe TRBD1 (6 bases). Germline V gene sequence: CDR1 LGHNA, CDR2 YNFKEQ. V was cut by 4 bases and J by 7 bases, with 19 bases left in between. The CDR3 runs to 16 residues. CDR3 coding DNA: TGTGCCAGCAGCCCCAGTGGTGGGGGGGCGCGTGAAAAACTGTTTTTT. As protein: CASSPSGGGAREKLFF.

V gene TRBV9 combines with J gene TRBJ2-1, with 8 bases fitting TRBD2. The ends lost 4 bases at V and 6 bases at J; junction bases unmatched: 12. This CDR3 has 16 residues. The V gene's germline CDR1 is SGDLS and CDR2 YYNGEE. The CDR3 loop reads CASSTRPGTRGNEQFF. Here the CDR3 DNA reads TGTGCCAGCAGCACACGTCCCGGGACTAGGGGCAATGAGCAGTTCTTC.

This clone was found a few times. J is TRBJ1-1 and V is TRBV20-1; D may be TRBD1 (6 bases). V was clipped by 4 bases and J by 7 bases, with 10 bases between them. This CDR3 has 11 amino acids. Per the germline V gene, CDR1 is DFQATT and CDR2 is SNEGSKA (reference sequence). The CDR3 bases are TGCAGTGCTATCCTGGACAGTGAAGCTTTCTTT. Translating gives CSAILDSEAFF.

The chain couples TRBV6-1 to TRBJ2-2; 8 bases are a match to TRBD2. The CDR3 is 18 residues long. Germline-derived CDR1 and CDR2 are MNHNS and SASEGT. Losses at the gene ends were 2 bases for V and 5 bases for J; bases not matched to a gene: 13. The CDR3 region has the DNA TGTGCCAGCAGTGAAACTAGCGGAATTGACGTGGGTACCGGGGAGCTGTTTTTT. This gives the protein CASSETSGIDVGTGELFF.

J is TRBJ2-5 and V is TRBV9, with 12 positions matching TRBD2. Germline CDR1 and CDR2: SGDLS and YYNGEE. The CDR3 spans 18 residues. V dropped 7 bases and J dropped 1; count of bases not matched to a gene: 14. The CDR3 is CASSGPGLAGGTQETQYF. The CDR3 DNA follows: TGTGCCAGCTCTGGACCGGGGCTAGCGGGAGGGACCCAAGAGACCCAGTACTTC.

This chain links TRBV7-2 with TRBJ2-2, with 10 bases aligning to TRBD1. V trimming: 5 bases; J trimming: 1 base; junction bases outside the gene matches: 4. The CDR3 contains 16 residues. The germline V gene encodes CDR1 SGHTA and CDR2 FQGNSA. CDR3 nucleotide sequence: TGTGCCAGCAGCAGAGACAGGGGGCTGAACACCGGGGAGCTGTTTTTT. Encoded protein: CASSRDRGLNTGELFF. Full variable domain (rest looked up from reference TRBV7-2 and TRBJ2-2): GAGVSQSPSNKVTEKGKDVELRCDPISGHTALYWYRQSLGQGLEFLIYFQGNSAPDKSGLPSDRFSAERTGGSVSTLTIQRTQQEDSAVYLCASSRDRGLNTGELFFGEGSRLTVL.

This sequence joins TRBV7-8 and TRBJ1-1; D perhaps matches TRBD1 (6 bases). V lost 4 bases and J lost 5, with 14 bases in between. Germline values: CDR1 SGHVS, CDR2 FQNEAQ. This CDR3 has 14 amino acids. CDR3: CASSSNSRGTEAFF. The CDR3 bases are TGTGCCAGCAGCTCGAATTCGAGGGGGACTGAAGCTTTCTTT. Full variable domain (missing parts from reference TRBV7-8 and TRBJ1-1): GAGVSQSPRYKVAKRGQDVALRCDPISGHVSLFWYQQALGQGPEFLTYFQNEAQLDKSGLPSDRFFAERPEGSVSTLKIQRTQQEDSAVYLCASSSNSRGTEAFFGQGTRLTVV.

The V gene is TRBV10-2, the J gene TRBJ2-4; possible D gene TRBD2, 5 bases. Germline CDR1 is WSHSY and CDR2 is SAAADI. This CDR3 region has 12 residues. Trimming cost V 5 bases and J 8 bases, with 10 bases left between them. The CDR3 nucleotides read TGCGCCAGCAGTACTAGTGCGGACATTCAGTACTTC. Its protein is CASSTSADIQYF.

The V gene is TRBV7-3, the J gene TRBJ1-2, with D possibly TRBD1 on 5 matching bases. The CDR3 runs to 13 residues. The V end lost 3 bases, the J end lost 2 bases, and 7 bases lay between the germline ends. Per germline, CDR1 SGHTA and CDR2 FQGTGA. CDR3: CASSLGRNYGYTF. The CDR3 nucleotides are TGTGCCAGCAGCTTGGGGCGGAACTATGGCTACACCTTC. The full variable domain, in which reference TRBV7-3 and TRBJ1-2 provide the parts outside the CDR3, is GAGVSQTPSNKVTEKGKYVELRCDPISGHTALYWYRQSLGQGPEFLIYFQGTGAADDSGLPNDRFFAVRPEGSVSTLKIQRTERGDSAVYLCASSLGRNYGYTFGSGTRLTVV.

This clone was counted between two and nine times. V and J are TRBV5-1 and TRBJ2-2, with TRBD2 matching over 11 bases. CDR3 size: 16 residues. With V trimmed by 4 bases and J by 6 bases, 8 bases remained unmatched. Germline V gives CDR1 SGHRS, CDR2 YFSETQ. The CDR3 sequence is CASSQGLAGGSGELFF. In DNA, the CDR3 is TGCGCCAGCAGCCAGGGGCTAGCGGGAGGATCCGGGGAGCTGTTTTTT.

CDR3 region: CSVQDRDSEKLFF. The CDR3 DNA is TGCAGCGTGCAGGACAGGGATTCTGAAAAACTGTTTTTT. This chain links TRBV29-1 with TRBJ1-4, with 8 bases matching TRBD1. The ends lost 6 bases at V and 7 bases at J; junction bases unmatched: 7. The length of the CDR3 is 13 residues. CDR1 SQVTM and CDR2 ANQGSEA come from the germline V gene.